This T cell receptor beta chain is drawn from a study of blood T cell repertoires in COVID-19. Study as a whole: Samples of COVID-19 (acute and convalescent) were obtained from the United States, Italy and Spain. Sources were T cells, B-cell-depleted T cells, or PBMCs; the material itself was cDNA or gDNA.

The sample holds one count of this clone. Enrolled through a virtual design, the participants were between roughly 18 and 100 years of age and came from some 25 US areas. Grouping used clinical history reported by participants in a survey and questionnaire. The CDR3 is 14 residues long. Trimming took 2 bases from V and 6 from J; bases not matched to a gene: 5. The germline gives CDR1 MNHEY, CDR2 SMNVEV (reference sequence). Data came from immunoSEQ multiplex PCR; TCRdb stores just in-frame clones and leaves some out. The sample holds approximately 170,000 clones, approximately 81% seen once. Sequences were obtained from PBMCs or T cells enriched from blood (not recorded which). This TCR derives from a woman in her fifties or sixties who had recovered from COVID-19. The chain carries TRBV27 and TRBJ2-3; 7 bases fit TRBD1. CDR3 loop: CASSLGGQSDTQYF. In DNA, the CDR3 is TGTGCCAGCAGTTTAGGGGGACAGTCGGATACGCAGTATTTT.